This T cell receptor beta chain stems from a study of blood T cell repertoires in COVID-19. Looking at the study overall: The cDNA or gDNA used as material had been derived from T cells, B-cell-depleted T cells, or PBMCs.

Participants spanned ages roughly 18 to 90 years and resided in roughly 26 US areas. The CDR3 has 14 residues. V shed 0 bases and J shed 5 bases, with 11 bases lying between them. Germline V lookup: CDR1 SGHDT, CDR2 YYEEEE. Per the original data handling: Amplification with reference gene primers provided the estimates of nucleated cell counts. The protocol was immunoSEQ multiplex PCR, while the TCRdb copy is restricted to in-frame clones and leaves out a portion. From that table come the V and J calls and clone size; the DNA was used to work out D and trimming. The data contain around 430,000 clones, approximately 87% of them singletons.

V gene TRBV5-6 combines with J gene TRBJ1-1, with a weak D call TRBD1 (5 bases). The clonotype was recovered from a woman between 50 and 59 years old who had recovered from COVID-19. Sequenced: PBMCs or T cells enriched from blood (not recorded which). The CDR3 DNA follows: TGTGCCAGCAGCTTGGAGCTAAGGGGAACTGAAGCTTTCTTT. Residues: CASSLELRGTEAFF.